Listed below are T cell receptor beta chains from one sample, sequenced in a study of blood T cell repertoires in COVID-19. The table came from immunoSEQ multiplex PCR; TCRdb's copy has only in-frame clones and leaves some out. In the table there are 200,000 to 250,000 clones, 85% to 90% of which are singletons. Sequenced: peripheral blood. All receptors come from a man aged 55 to 70 with acute or convalescent COVID-19. Both conserved end residues are part of each CDR3. The D gene is left open where the match is weak. The size field is filled for only some rows; it gives once, few, many or a size class.

clone size | J gene | V gene | D gene | CDR3 protein | CDR3 DNA
- | TRBJ2-1 | TRBV5-1 | - | CASSLEGQGRFF | TGCGCCAGCAGCTTGGAGGGGCAGGGTCGGTTCTTC
- | TRBJ2-3 | TRBV30 | - | CAWVTPSTDTQYF | TGTGCCTGGGTGACACCTAGCACAGATACGCAGTATTTT
- | TRBJ1-1 | TRBV5-8 | - | CASSLAGSPELFF | TGTGCCAGCAGCCTTGCGGGCTCACCGGAGCTTTTCTTT
- | TRBJ2-5 | TRBV2 | - | CASNPGQGKTQYF | TGTGCCAGCAATCCGGGACAAGGGAAGACCCAGTACTTC
- | TRBJ1-6 | TRBV28 | TRBD1 | CASSPRTGAYNSPLHF | TGTGCCAGCAGTCCTCGGACAGGCGCCTATAATTCACCCCTCCACTTT
- | TRBJ2-3 | TRBV4-1 | TRBD2 | CASSQAGTRPSADTQYF | TGCGCCAGCAGCCAAGCGGGGACTAGACCTTCAGCAGATACGCAGTATTTT
- | TRBJ2-7 | TRBV12-3/TRBV12-4 | - | CASRRRSEQYF | TGTGCCAGCCGCCGCCGGAGCGAGCAGTACTTC
- | TRBJ2-1 | TRBV7-2 | TRBD1 | CASSYDRGVYNEQFF | TGTGCCAGCAGCTATGACAGGGGCGTATACAATGAGCAGTTCTTC
- | TRBJ1-1 | TRBV2 | - | CASSLESTEAFF | TGTGCCAGCAGTCTGGAGAGCACTGAAGCTTTCTTT
- | TRBJ1-1 | TRBV5-1 | - | CASSLSRTTDEAFF | TGCGCCAGCAGCTTGAGCAGGACAACGGATGAAGCTTTCTTT
- | TRBJ2-2 | TRBV24-1 | - | CATSDVVGATGELFF | TGTGCCACCAGCGATGTTGTGGGGGCCACCGGGGAGCTGTTTTTT
few | TRBJ2-7 | TRBV7-9 | - | CASSPGTPLTKQYF | TGTGCCAGCAGCCCCGGGACTCCCCTTACGAAGCAGTACTTC
- | TRBJ2-1 | TRBV11-3 | - | CASSLDSGPTGNEQFF | TGTGCCAGCAGCTTAGATTCAGGGCCTACAGGCAATGAGCAGTTCTTC
- | TRBJ2-7 | TRBV6-5 | - | CASQYYSGEQYF | TGTGCCAGCCAATATTACAGTGGCGAGCAGTACTTC
- | TRBJ2-4 | TRBV6-2/TRBV6-3 | TRBD2 | CASSFRLAGGKLAKNIQYF | TGTGCCAGCAGTTTCCGACTAGCGGGGGGGAAACTAGCCAAAAACATTCAGTACTTC
- | TRBJ2-5 | TRBV9 | - | CASSVGGFQETQYF | TGTGCCAGCAGCGTTGGCGGCTTCCAAGAGACCCAGTACTTC
few | TRBJ1-6 | TRBV2 | TRBD1 | CASSDRGDSPLHF | TGTGCCAGCAGCGACAGGGGCGATTCACCCCTCCACTTT
- | TRBJ2-2 | TRBV28 | TRBD1 | CASTPGTGGHGELFF | TGTGCCAGCACCCCCGGGACAGGGGGCCACGGGGAGCTGTTTTTT
- | TRBJ2-7 | TRBV5-1 | - | CASSGQIHEQYF | TGCGCCAGCAGCGGACAGATTCACGAGCAGTACTTC
- | TRBJ1-6 | TRBV3-1/TRBV3-2 | - | CASSQGGRGNNSPLHF | TGTGCCAGCAGCCAAGGTGGCAGGGGAAACAATTCACCCCTCCACTTT
- | TRBJ1-4 | TRBV5-4 | TRBD1 | CASSRVGTGAEKLFF | TGTGCCAGCAGTCGGGTGGGAACAGGGGCTGAAAAACTGTTTTTT
- | TRBJ1-3 | TRBV6-5 | TRBD1 | CASRGTGSGGNTIYF | TGTGCCAGCAGGGGGACAGGGTCCGGAGGAAACACCATATATTTT
- | TRBJ1-1 | TRBV19 | - | CASTNPWGRPPEAFF | TGTGCCAGTACCAACCCCTGGGGGCGCCCCCCTGAAGCTTTCTTT
- | TRBJ1-1 | TRBV6-5 | - | CASSYEAGLTEAFF | TGTGCCAGCAGTTACGAGGCAGGGCTCACTGAAGCTTTCTTT
- | TRBJ1-4 | TRBV15 | - | CATSRGSGGSNEKLFF | TGTGCCACCAGCAGAGGGTCGGGGGGTTCTAATGAAAAACTGTTTTTT
- | TRBJ2-2 | TRBV4-1 | - | CASSQAQGIGTGELFF | TGCGCCAGCAGCCAAGCCCAGGGAATTGGCACCGGGGAGCTGTTTTTT
once | TRBJ1-3 | TRBV6-1 | - | CASSLGAGGGNTIYF | TGTGCCAGCAGTCTTGGGGCGGGGGGCGGAAACACCATATATTTT
- | TRBJ2-7 | TRBV5-4 | - | CASRLMGAYEQYF | TGTGCCAGCAGGCTTATGGGGGCTTACGAGCAGTACTTC
- | TRBJ1-1 | TRBV11-1 | - | CASTGEGRAEAFF | TGTGCCAGCACCGGGGAGGGCAGGGCTGAAGCTTTCTTT
- | TRBJ2-5 | TRBV18 | TRBD2 | CASSPPSSGGETQYF | TGTGCCAGCTCACCACCGTCTAGCGGGGGTGAGACCCAGTACTTC
- | TRBJ2-7 | TRBV3-1/TRBV3-2 | TRBD1 | CASSQSGRTGGKYF | TGTGCCAGCAGCCAATCGGGCCGAACAGGGGGCAAGTACTTC
- | TRBJ2-1 | TRBV7-2 | - | CASSLGEGGGLSYNEQFF | TGTGCCAGCAGCTTAGGCGAGGGGGGGGGCCTTTCCTACAATGAGCAGTTCTTC
- | TRBJ1-1 | TRBV18 | TRBD1 | CASSPPGRGLTEAFF | TGTGCCAGCTCACCACCTGGCAGGGGGCTCACTGAAGCTTTCTTT
- | TRBJ2-1 | TRBV4-2 | - | CASSQDARTYNEQFF | TGTGCCAGCAGCCAAGATGCGCGGACCTACAATGAGCAGTTCTTC
- | TRBJ2-3 | TRBV21-1 | - | CASSKEGDAGVDTQYF | TGTGCCAGCAGCAAAGAAGGGGACGCAGGGGTTGATACGCAGTATTTT
- | TRBJ2-1 | TRBV5-1 | - | CASSLGVASSNEQFF | TGCGCCAGCAGCTTGGGGGTCGCTAGCTCCAATGAGCAGTTCTTC
- | TRBJ1-2 | TRBV7-2 | TRBD1 | CASSRSGQVPNYGYTF | TGTGCCAGCAGCCGGTCTGGACAGGTCCCTAACTATGGCTACACCTTC
- | TRBJ1-4 | TRBV6-6 | - | CASGGTNEKLFF | TGTGCCTCTGGGGGGACTAATGAAAAACTGTTTTTT
- | TRBJ1-5 | TRBV19 | - | CASRANGLPQGQPQHF | TGTGCCAGTAGAGCAAACGGCCTCCCGCAGGGTCAGCCCCAGCATTTT
- | TRBJ1-6 | TRBV6-6 | - | CASSRGRGSSYNSPLHF | TGTGCCAGCAGTCGTGGCCGCGGGAGTTCCTATAATTCACCCCTCCACTTT
- | TRBJ1-4 | TRBV5-1 | - | CASSTLQGSNEKLFF | TGCGCCAGCAGCACCCTACAGGGTTCTAATGAAAAACTGTTTTTT
- | TRBJ1-2 | TRBV27 | TRBD1 | CASKGGGVTYGYTF | TGTGCCAGCAAAGGAGGGGGCGTAACATATGGCTACACCTTC
- | TRBJ2-1 | TRBV27 | TRBD1 | CASSLSRQGIGNEQFF | TGTGCCAGCAGTTTATCGAGACAGGGGATCGGCAATGAGCAGTTCTTC
- | TRBJ2-7 | TRBV6-5 | - | CASTGAGGASGEQYF | TGTGCCAGCACCGGGGCCGGCGGGGCTTCGGGGGAGCAGTACTTC
- | TRBJ2-2 | TRBV5-4 | - | CASSSERNTGELFF | TGTGCCAGCAGCTCCGAGCGGAACACCGGGGAGCTGTTTTTT
- | TRBJ1-4 | TRBV9 | TRBD1 | CASSEGQGREKLFF | TGTGCCAGCAGCGAAGGACAGGGTAGGGAAAAACTGTTTTTT
- | TRBJ2-1 | TRBV5-1 | TRBD2 | CASSSKRTSGGPHNEQFF | TGCGCCAGCAGCTCCAAGCGGACTAGCGGGGGGCCTCACAATGAGCAGTTCTTC
- | TRBJ2-2 | TRBV19 | TRBD1 | CASIGPGQGATGELFF | TGTGCCAGTATAGGCCCGGGACAGGGGGCAACCGGGGAGCTGTTTTTT
- | TRBJ2-2 | TRBV7-9 | - | CASSLGSGFGGELFF | TGTGCCAGCAGCTTAGGTTCGGGGTTCGGCGGGGAGCTGTTTTTT
- | TRBJ2-7 | TRBV5-4 | - | CASSPGQSYEQYF | TGTGCCAGCAGCCCCGGACAGAGCTACGAGCAGTACTTC
- | TRBJ2-5 | TRBV5-1 | - | CASSSTGGPETQYF | TGCGCCAGCAGCTCCACGGGGGGCCCGGAGACCCAGTACTTC
few | TRBJ1-1 | TRBV18 | TRBD1 | CASSPPKGAPIMNTEAFF | TGTGCCAGCTCACCACCTAAGGGGGCACCTATCATGAACACTGAAGCTTTCTTT
few | TRBJ2-2 | TRBV3-1/TRBV3-2 | TRBD2 | CASSQNLGGGGPRTGELFF | TGTGCCAGCAGCCAGAATTTGGGGGGCGGGGGGCCTCGCACCGGGGAGCTGTTTTTT
- | TRBJ1-4 | TRBV7-9 | - | CASSLPGGGEKLFF | TGTGCCAGCAGCCTGCCGGGAGGGGGTGAAAAACTGTTTTTT